This is a list of T cell receptor beta chains from one sample in a study of CD8+CD57+ T cells in acquired aplastic anemia. TCRdb ran MiXCR on the reads and lists one entry per CDR3 protein. The sample shows roughly 420,000 distinct CDR3 sequences, about 70% of them seen only once. Sample: sorted CD4+, CD8+, or CD8+CD57+ T cells (not recorded which) from PBMCs. The receptors stem from a human donor in good health, serving as a control. Both conserved end residues are part of each CDR3. Fields, in order: J gene, V gene, clone size, D gene, CDR3 DNA, CDR3 protein. A D gene is named only where the DNA matches it firmly. Clone size is given for some rows only: seen once, a few or many times, or a class if the clone is expanded.

j_gene: TRBJ2-3
v_gene: TRBV7-2
abundance: .
d_gene: .
CDR3nt: TGTGCCAGCAGCCGGGACGGGCACCAGGCTCACGGTCACTATTTT
CDR3aa: CASSRDGHQAHGHYF

j_gene: TRBJ1-2
v_gene: TRBV5-4
abundance: .
d_gene: .
CDR3nt: TGTGCCAGCAGGTCGGCGCGGAATAACTATGGCTACACCTTC
CDR3aa: CASRSARNNYGYTF

j_gene: TRBJ1-1
v_gene: TRBV7-2
abundance: .
d_gene: TRBD1
CDR3nt: TGTGCCAGCAGCTGGACAGGGGACGTAAGTGAAGCTTTCTTT
CDR3aa: CASSWTGDVSEAFF

j_gene: TRBJ2-2
v_gene: TRBV9
abundance: .
d_gene: .
CDR3nt: TGTGCCAGCAGCCACTATGGGGACGGGGAGCTGTTTTTT
CDR3aa: CASSHYGDGELFF

j_gene: TRBJ2-3
v_gene: TRBV5-1
abundance: .
d_gene: .
CDR3nt: TGCGCCAGCAGCTCGGGGACGTTTAGGACAGATACGCAGTATTTT
CDR3aa: CASSSGTFRTDTQYF

j_gene: TRBJ2-5
v_gene: TRBV5-5
abundance: .
d_gene: TRBD1
CDR3nt: TGTGCCAGCAGCCCCGCCGGGACAGAGAGTGAGACCCAGTACTTC
CDR3aa: CASSPAGTESETQYF

j_gene: TRBJ1-2
v_gene: TRBV9
abundance: .
d_gene: .
CDR3nt: TGTGCCAGCAGCGAAGGGCCAGGGAGAGAGCAGTACTACACCTTC
CDR3aa: CASSEGPGREQYYTF

j_gene: TRBJ2-5
v_gene: TRBV7-6
abundance: .
d_gene: .
CDR3nt: TGTGCCAGCAGCTCAGCCCAACATCAACCCCAGCAGTTTCAGCACTTC
CDR3aa: CASSSAQHQPQQFQHF

j_gene: TRBJ2-3
v_gene: TRBV20-1
abundance: .
d_gene: TRBD2
CDR3nt: TGCAGTGCTACTAGCGGGGGAGGAGATACGCAGTATTTT
CDR3aa: CSATSGGGDTQYF

j_gene: TRBJ1-4
v_gene: TRBV19
abundance: many
d_gene: TRBD1
CDR3nt: TGTGCCAGCTCCCCCGGGACAGGGGCCGAAAAACTGTTTTTT
CDR3aa: CASSPGTGAEKLFF

j_gene: TRBJ2-7
v_gene: TRBV2
abundance: once
d_gene: .
CDR3nt: TGTGCCAGCAGGCGGAACAGGGAAGATTACGAGCAGTACTTC
CDR3aa: CASRRNREDYEQYF

j_gene: TRBJ2-3
v_gene: TRBV29-1
abundance: .
d_gene: .
CDR3nt: TGCAGCGTGGGATTATTCACAGATACGCAGTATTTT
CDR3aa: CSVGLFTDTQYF

j_gene: TRBJ2-7
v_gene: TRBV6-4
abundance: .
d_gene: TRBD1
CDR3nt: TGTGCCACAAACGCGGGACAGGACACCTACGAGCAGTACTTC
CDR3aa: CATNAGQDTYEQYF

j_gene: TRBJ1-2
v_gene: TRBV19
abundance: many
d_gene: .
CDR3nt: TGTGCCAGTAGTATCGCACGACAAAATGGCTACACCTTC
CDR3aa: CASSIARQNGYTF

j_gene: TRBJ2-5
v_gene: TRBV20-1
abundance: many
d_gene: .
CDR3nt: TGCAGTGCTGTTATAGGGTCCAGGGAGACCCAGTACTTC
CDR3aa: CSAVIGSRETQYF

j_gene: TRBJ2-7
v_gene: TRBV7-9
abundance: .
d_gene: TRBD1
CDR3nt: TGTGCCAGCAGCCTACAGGGGGACGGCCCCCAGCAGCAGTACTTC
CDR3aa: CASSLQGDGPQQQYF

j_gene: TRBJ2-2
v_gene: TRBV20-1
abundance: .
d_gene: TRBD2
CDR3nt: TGCAGTGCTCCCGGACTAGCGGGGAACACCGGGGAGCTGTTTTTT
CDR3aa: CSAPGLAGNTGELFF

j_gene: TRBJ2-7
v_gene: TRBV7-2
abundance: .
d_gene: .
CDR3nt: TGTGCCAGCAGCACGCCGCCCTCCGGGCTATCTACGGTCTACGAGCAGTACTTC
CDR3aa: CASSTPPSGLSTVYEQYF

j_gene: TRBJ2-1
v_gene: TRBV20-1
abundance: .
d_gene: TRBD2
CDR3nt: TGCAGTGCTAGTACCGGACTAGGCATCGATGAGCAGTTCTTC
CDR3aa: CSASTGLGIDEQFF

j_gene: TRBJ2-3
v_gene: TRBV27
abundance: .
d_gene: .
CDR3nt: TGTGCCAGCAGTTTTCCCGGTAGGGGTACGCAGTATTTT
CDR3aa: CASSFPGRGTQYF

j_gene: TRBJ1-1
v_gene: TRBV5-1
abundance: many
d_gene: TRBD1
CDR3nt: TGCGCCAGCAGCTTGTCGCCAGGGGGCACGAACACTGAAGCTTTCTTT
CDR3aa: CASSLSPGGTNTEAFF

j_gene: TRBJ1-3
v_gene: TRBV6-2/TRBV6-3
abundance: many
d_gene: .
CDR3nt: TGTGCCAGCAGGGACTCCACTGGAAACACCATATATTTT
CDR3aa: CASRDSTGNTIYF

j_gene: TRBJ1-5
v_gene: TRBV24-1
abundance: .
d_gene: TRBD1
CDR3nt: TGTGCCACCAGTGATACAGGGGGAACTCATCAGCCCCAGCATTTT
CDR3aa: CATSDTGGTHQPQHF

j_gene: TRBJ1-5
v_gene: TRBV12-5
abundance: many
d_gene: .
CDR3nt: TGTGCTAGTGGTTTGGTCGGTAGGGTGTGGAATCAGCCCCAGCATTTT
CDR3aa: CASGLVGRVWNQPQHF

j_gene: TRBJ2-5
v_gene: TRBV30
abundance: many
d_gene: TRBD2
CDR3nt: TGTGCCTGGAGTGTACGGGAGGATGGGACCCAGTACTTC
CDR3aa: CAWSVREDGTQYF

j_gene: TRBJ2-3
v_gene: TRBV7-2
abundance: .
d_gene: .
CDR3nt: TGTGCCAGCAGCTTGAGAGCGAACACCGGGGAGCTGTTT
CDR3aa: CASSLRANTGELF

j_gene: TRBJ1-2
v_gene: TRBV6-6
abundance: many
d_gene: .
CDR3nt: TGTGCCAGCAGTTACCGCAGGGACTATGGCTACACCTTC
CDR3aa: CASSYRRDYGYTF

j_gene: TRBJ2-7
v_gene: TRBV5-1
abundance: .
d_gene: .
CDR3nt: TGCGCCAGCAGCTTAACAGGCAGCTACCAGTACTTC
CDR3aa: CASSLTGSYQYF